This T cell receptor beta chain was captured in a study of T cells in Graves' hyperthyroidism and ophthalmopathy. CDR1 and CDR2 from the germline V gene are KGHSH and LQKENI. V was pared by 2 bases and J by 2 bases, with 5 bases of the junction left unmatched. CDR3 length: 16 residues. Using RNA transcripts as the source, TCR beta CDR3 regions were amplified. TCR CDR3 underwent first-round RT-PCR with the HTBI primer set. A single record per CDR3 protein comes from TCRdb applying MiXCR to the multiplex PCR reads. The repertoire holds 300,000 to 400,000 distinct CDR3 sequences, with around 14% as singletons. This clonotype was detected many times. Clinicians diagnosed patients from clinical symptoms, serum thyroxine and TRAb, thyroid ultrasound and orbital computed tomography.

The chain joins TRBV18 to TRBJ2-3; TRBD2 matches at 9 bases. This sequence originates from a woman aged 25 to 45 with Graves' hyperthyroidism. Sequenced sample: blood. The chain's CDR3 is CASSPRSGGPTDTQYF. The DNA of the CDR3 is TGTGCCAGCTCACCAAGGAGCGGGGGGCCCACAGATACGCAGTATTTT.